The next 26 T cell receptor beta chains were all read from a single sample in a study of OX40 agonist ivuxolimab in advanced cancers. The data were produced by immunoSEQ multiplex PCR, yet TCRdb's version contains in-frame clones alone and is incomplete. The sample lists 60,000 or so clones; approximately 86% were seen once. The sequences come from CD4+ or CD8+ T cells sorted from blood, collected in a trial of the OX40 agonist ivuxolimab. These receptors were taken from an adult with an advanced solid tumor such as melanoma, head and neck, liver or kidney cancer.

V and J are TRBV28 and TRBJ2-5; TRBD2 aligns across 7 bases. Germline V gene lookup returns CDR1 MDHEN and CDR2 SYDVKM. The V and J ends lost 7 bases and 4 bases, in that order; junction bases with no gene match: 15. CDR3 size: 16 residues. The CDR3: CASNRPLAGPSETQYF. The DNA of the CDR3 is TGTGCCAGCAATCGACCATTAGCGGGCCCTTCAGAGACCCAGTACTTC.

The chain couples TRBV7-3 to TRBJ1-2; a weak D match, TRBD1 (6 bases). CDR3 length equals 13 residues. The germline V gene encodes CDR1 SGHTA and CDR2 FQGTGA. Trimming removed 4 bases at V and 8 bases at J, with 14 bases between. The CDR3 DNA reads as TGTGCCAGCAGCTCCACAGGGAACGGGGGCTACACCTTC. This gives the protein CASSSTGNGGYTF.

The V call is TRBV7-6, the J call TRBJ2-7, with 9 bases matching TRBD1. The CDR3 consists of 14 residues. Looked up from germline, CDR1 is SGHVS and CDR2 is FNYEAQ. Trimming took 5 bases from V and 6 from J; bases not matched to a gene: 8. Here the CDR3 reads CASSARTGAIEQYF. As DNA, the CDR3 is TGTGCCAGCAGCGCAAGGACAGGGGCCATCGAGCAGTACTTC.

The chain combines TRBV18 with TRBJ2-7; 7 bases match TRBD1. This CDR3 has 15 residues. Germline CDR1 is KGHSH and CDR2 is LQKENI. Germline trimming cut 2 bases from V and 0 bases from J; bases unmatched to any gene: 4. CDR3 bases: TGTGCCAGCTCACCATCCGACAGGGCCTCCTACGAGCAGTACTTC. This encodes CASSPSDRASYEQYF.

The table lists this clone with a count of one. The rearrangement links TRBV28 to TRBJ2-7; D possibly uses TRBD1 or TRBD2 (5 bases each). Trimming removed 3 bases from V and 2 bases from J, with 11 bases in between. Germline CDR1 and CDR2: MDHEN and SYDVKM. This CDR3 comprises 14 residues. CDR3 DNA: TGTGCCAGCAGTTTCGGGACGACTACCTACGAGCAGTACTTC. Its protein product is CASSFGTTTYEQYF.

The rearrangement uses TRBV6-5 and TRBJ2-3; the D is unclear. The CDR3 extends over 14 amino acids. Germline V gene data show CDR1 as MNHEY and CDR2 as SVGAGI. Trimming left V 0 bases short and J 2 bases short, with 6 bases between. The CDR3: CASSYSQSTDTQYF. The CDR3 DNA reads TGTGCCAGCAGTTACTCGCAGTCCACAGATACGCAGTATTTT.

This chain links TRBV5-1 with TRBJ1-2, with D tentatively TRBD1 (6 bases). Trimming took off 2 bases at V and 0 bases at J, with 14 bases between the two ends. Germline CDR1 SGHRS, CDR2 YFSETQ. The length of the CDR3 is 16 residues. This chain's CDR3 is CASSLGITGSNYGYTF. In nucleotides, the CDR3 is TGCGCCAGCAGCTTAGGTATTACAGGGTCTAACTATGGCTACACCTTC.

This clone was picked up one time. V gene TRBV11-3 combines with J gene TRBJ1-1, with D perhaps TRBD1 (5 bases). This CDR3 region has 15 residues. The V end was cut by 4 bases, the J end by 4 bases, with 16 bases between. Germline CDR1 and CDR2: SGHNT and YENEEA. CDR3 in DNA: TGTGCCAGCAGCTCCAGTGGGCCGGGGGGCACTGAAGCTTTCTTT. The encoded protein is CASSSSGPGGTEAFF.

The genes are TRBV2 and TRBJ2-3, with 10 bases aligning to TRBD2. The CDR3 is 14 amino acids. Per germline, CDR1 SNHLY and CDR2 FYNNEI. V was clipped by 10 bases and J by 3 bases; unmatched bases: 7. CDR3 sequence reads: CAIGAGLATDTQYF. The CDR3 DNA follows: TGTGCCATTGGGGCGGGACTAGCGACAGATACGCAGTATTTT.

This clone has only a few counts. V and J are TRBV10-3 and TRBJ1-6; D ambiguous. The CDR3 extends over 13 amino acids. V was shortened by 7 bases and J by 7 bases, with 11 bases between the two germline ends. CDR1 and CDR2 from the germline V gene are ENHRY and SYGVKD. CDR3 DNA: TGTGCCATCACCGGAGCGGAGAATTCACCCCTCCACTTT. Translating it yields CAITGAENSPLHF.

This sequence joins TRBV18 and TRBJ1-4; TRBD1 might be the D (5 bases). Trimming removed 4 bases from V and 5 bases from J, with 8 bases in between. The CDR3 covers 13 residues. Germline V gene sequence: CDR1 KGHSH, CDR2 LQKENI. The CDR3 coding sequence is TGTGCCAGCTCACGGGACGGAAATGAAAAACTGTTTTTT. It codes for CASSRDGNEKLFF.

This chain uses TRBV30 with TRBJ2-1, with TRBD1 as a possible D gene (6 bases). Trimming removed 2 bases from V and 2 bases from J, with 16 bases in between. Germline V gene sequence: CDR1 GTSNPN, CDR2 SVGIG (reference sequence). This CDR3 is built from 16 residues. The CDR3 DNA reads TGTGCCTGGAGTACCCCCCTAGGGGGACCCTACAATGAGCAGTTCTTC. Its protein product is CAWSTPLGGPYNEQFF.

The chain combines TRBV5-1 with TRBJ2-1, with 8 positions matching TRBD1. CDR1 SGHRS and CDR2 YFSETQ come from the germline V gene. The CDR3 sequence is 15 residues long. V shed 1 base, J shed 4 bases, and the junction held 4 bases outside the gene matches. The CDR3 nucleotides read TGCGCCAGCAGCTTGTTTACAGGGGGTTACAATGAGCAGTTCTTC. Protein sequence: CASSLFTGGYNEQFF.

The chain couples TRBV9 to TRBJ1-2; possible D gene TRBD1, 5 bases. Germline CDR1 and CDR2: SGDLS and YYNGEE. The CDR3 length is 16 residues. V was trimmed by 4 bases and J by 5 bases, leaving 21 bases between them. The CDR3 DNA is TGTGCCAGCAGCCAATCTAAGCCAGGGATGTGGTATGGCTACACCTTC. Translating it yields CASSQSKPGMWYGYTF.

The V gene is TRBV6-1, the J gene TRBJ1-2; D is undetermined. This CDR3 is built from 13 residues. Per germline, CDR1 MNHNS and CDR2 SASEGT. Trimming removed 1 base at V and 8 bases at J, with 11 bases between. CDR3 DNA: TGTGCCAGCAGTGAAGAGGGTCTAAGAGGCTACACCTTC. As protein: CASSEEGLRGYTF.

This clone was found once. J is TRBJ2-1 and V is TRBV6-6; TRBD1 matches 8 bases. The trim removed 7 bases at V and 7 bases at J, leaving 15 bases unmatched. The CDR3 length is 16 residues. CDR1 MNHNY and CDR2 SVGAGI come from the germline V gene (reference sequence). CDR3 protein: CASTPAGTGDLNEQFF. CDR3 DNA: TGTGCCAGCACTCCTGCCGGGACAGGCGACCTTAATGAGCAGTTCTTC.

The V and J genes are TRBV18 and TRBJ1-2, with TRBD1 matching 12 bases. J lost 2 bases, V lost 3 bases, and 7 bases had no gene match. Germline loops: CDR1 KGHSH, CDR2 LQKENI. This CDR3 region has 17 residues. The CDR3 reads CASSPPGQGAQNYGYTF. For the CDR3, the DNA is TGTGCCAGCTCACCTCCGGGACAGGGGGCGCAGAACTATGGCTACACCTTC.

This clone was recorded only once. The rearrangement joins TRBV28 to TRBJ1-2, with TRBD1 as a possible D gene (5 bases). V was trimmed by 6 bases and J by 5 bases, leaving 25 bases between them. The CDR3 is made up of 17 amino acids. Germline CDR1 MDHEN, CDR2 SYDVKM. This CDR3 reads CASRSPTAKGLGYGYTF. The DNA for the CDR3 is TGTGCCAGCAGGTCTCCCACTGCAAAGGGGCTCGGGTATGGCTACACCTTC.

V usage is TRBV11-2 and J usage is TRBJ2-1; 11 bases line up with TRBD2. This CDR3 spans 18 amino acids. V was pared by 5 bases and J by 5 bases, with 14 bases of the junction left unmatched. Germline V lookup: CDR1 SGHAT, CDR2 FQNNGV. This chain's CDR3 is CASSNRLLAGVFDNEQFF. In DNA form, the CDR3 reads TGTGCCAGCAGCAACCGCCTACTAGCGGGAGTATTTGACAATGAGCAGTTCTTC.

The rearrangement links TRBV5-6 to TRBJ2-1, with TRBD2 identical over 9 bases. From germline, CDR1 is SGHDT and CDR2 YYEEEE. The CDR3 is 16 amino acids. Germline trimming cut 5 bases from V and 9 bases from J; bases unmatched to any gene: 15. CDR3 region: CASSPGGTSTGVEQFF. The CDR3 DNA follows: TGTGCCAGCAGTCCAGGGGGGACTAGCACGGGTGTTGAGCAGTTCTTC.

The chain is built from TRBV7-9 and TRBJ2-2; D ambiguous. The CDR3 spans 13 residues. Germline values: CDR1 SEHNR, CDR2 FQNEAQ (reference sequence). Trimming took 2 bases from V and 13 from J, leaving 14 bases between them. CDR3 sequence (DNA): TGTGCCAGCAGCTTACCAACGGTTTTTGGGCTGTTTTTT. It yields the protein CASSLPTVFGLFF.

This clone has only a few counts. The V and J genes are TRBV6-5 and TRBJ1-5; no firm D call. This CDR3 is built from 12 residues. CDR1 is MNHEY and CDR2 is SVGAGI in the germline V gene. Between the trimmed V and J ends, which lost 8 bases and 2 bases, there was a span of 7 bases. The CDR3 sequence: CASGGGNQPQHF. The CDR3 DNA reads TGTGCCAGCGGTGGTGGCAATCAGCCCCAGCATTTT.

J is TRBJ2-1 and V is TRBV7-2; 10 bases align to TRBD2. The CDR3 totals 15 residues. J lost 3 bases, V lost 5 bases, and 4 bases had no gene match. From germline, CDR1 is SGHTA and CDR2 FQGNSA. CDR3 bases: TGTGCCAGCAGCCTCGGACTAGCGGTCTACAATGAGCAGTTCTTC. Translating gives CASSLGLAVYNEQFF.

This clone was counted between two and nine times. The chain uses TRBV14 and TRBJ2-7; a weak D match, TRBD2 (6 bases). Looked up from germline, CDR1 is SGHDN and CDR2 is FVKESK. The CDR3 loop spans 14 amino acids. CDR3 sequence reads: CASGVGGGSHEQYF. CDR3 nucleotides: TGTGCTTCCGGGGTTGGTGGGGGGTCCCACGAGCAGTACTTC.

The chain joins TRBV5-4 to TRBJ1-2, with TRBD1 matching over 8 bases. This CDR3 has 14 amino acids. Unmatched junction bases numbered 4, after V lost 4 bases and J lost 2 bases. Per germline, CDR1 SGHNT and CDR2 YYREEE (reference sequence). The CDR3 DNA reads TGTGCCAGCAGCCAAGGACAGGGAAACTATGGCTACACCTTC. Protein: CASSQGQGNYGYTF.

V gene TRBV18 combines with J gene TRBJ2-7, with D possibly TRBD1 on 6 matching bases. The V end was cut by 6 bases, the J end by 10 bases, with 16 bases between. Germline CDR1 and CDR2: KGHSH and LQKENI. This CDR3 has 12 amino acids. CDR3 sequence: CASSPRRQEQYF. CDR3 DNA: TGTGCCAGCTCGCCCCGTAGACAGGAACAGTACTTC.